The clone carrying this T cell receptor beta chain appeared once. Its antigen is currently unknown. Germline loops: CDR1 MNHEY, CDR2 SVGAGI. With 7 bases clipped from V and 2 bases from J, the junction kept 4 bases outside the gene matches. The CDR3 is 13 residues long. This sample was included in a study of cytomegalovirus exposure and HLA in healthy donors. PCR involved 60 Vbeta and 13 Jbeta primers. Measured with immunoSEQ multiplex PCR; TCRdb has only the in-frame clones, and not every one. The sample lists around 110,000 clones; more than 55% were seen once. Findings of the study overall: Common viral pathogens were later found to be apparently linked to several of the most significant clusters. Despite most TCR sequences being rare, some public TCRs occurred in many donors. Indistinguishability led to the exclusion of some V segments, TRBV6-2 and TRBV6-3 included.

The chain carries TRBV6-5 and TRBJ2-7; TRBD2 agrees at 8 bases. The sequenced material came from PBMCs. This clonotype was obtained from a man younger than 35 in good health and CMV-seronegative. The CDR3 coding sequence is TGTGCCAGCAAGGGACTAGTGCCCTACGAGCAGTACTTC. Its translation is CASKGLVPYEQYF.